This TCR beta chain was documented in a study of technical replicates of blood from a handful of donors. In germline, CDR1 is SGHTA, CDR2 FQGTGA. This CDR3 region has 14 residues. V was trimmed by 3 bases and J by 5 bases, leaving 12 bases between them. Profiling relied on immunoSEQ multiplex PCR, and the TCRdb table lists in-frame clones only, not all of them. The data hold fewer than 90,000 clones, with 90% to 95% observed a single time. The sequencing sample was made of T cells isolated from PBMCs. The J gene is TRBJ2-3, the V gene TRBV7-3, with D perhaps matching TRBD2 (5 bases). The clonotype originates from a human donor in good health. The CDR3 DNA is TGTGCCAGCAGCTTTTGGACTGCGGGAGATACGCAGTATTTT. Translated: CASSFWTAGDTQYF.